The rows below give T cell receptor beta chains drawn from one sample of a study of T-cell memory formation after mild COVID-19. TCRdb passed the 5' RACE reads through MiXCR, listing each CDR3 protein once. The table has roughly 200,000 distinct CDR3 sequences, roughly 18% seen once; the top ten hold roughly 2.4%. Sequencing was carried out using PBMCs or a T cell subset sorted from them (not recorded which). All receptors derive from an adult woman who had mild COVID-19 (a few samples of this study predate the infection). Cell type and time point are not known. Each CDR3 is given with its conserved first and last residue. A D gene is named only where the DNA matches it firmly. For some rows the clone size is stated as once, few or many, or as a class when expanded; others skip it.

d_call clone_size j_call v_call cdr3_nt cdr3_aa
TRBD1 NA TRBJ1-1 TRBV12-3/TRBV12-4 TGTGCCAGCAGTCCCCAGACAGGGGCCGCTGAAGCTTTCTTT CASSPQTGAAEAFF
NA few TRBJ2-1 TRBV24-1 TGTGCCACCAGTTTCCGGAGAGATTCGAGAACCGAGCAGTTCTTC CATSFRRDSRTEQFF
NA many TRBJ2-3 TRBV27 TGTGCCAGCAGTCCCTTGGGAGCGCGGGGTCTCACAGATACGCAGTATTTT CASSPLGARGLTDTQYF
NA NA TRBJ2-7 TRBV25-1 TGTGCCAGCAGTGAACGGGCAGGGATGTCCCGCGAGCAGTACTTC CASSERAGMSREQYF
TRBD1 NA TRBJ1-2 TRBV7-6 TGTGCCAGCAGCCCGGGACAGGGGTCGTTCGGCGGCTACACCTTC CASSPGQGSFGGYTF
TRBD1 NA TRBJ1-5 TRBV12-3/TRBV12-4 TGTGCCAGCAGTTTATCAGGGGGTAGGAGCAATCAGCCCCAGCATTTT CASSLSGGRSNQPQHF
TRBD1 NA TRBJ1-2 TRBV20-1 TGCAGTGCTAGGACGACAGGGGGGAGAGCTAACTATGGCTACACCTTC CSARTTGGRANYGYTF
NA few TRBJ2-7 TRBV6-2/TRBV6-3 TGTGCCAGCAGAACAACAGGAGCTACCTACGAGCAGTACTTC CASRTTGATYEQYF
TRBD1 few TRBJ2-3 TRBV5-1 TGCGCCAGCAGCACGGGACAGGGAATCCACGCAACAGATACGCAGTATTTT CASSTGQGIHATDTQYF
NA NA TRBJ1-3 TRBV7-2 TGTGCCAGCAGCTTAGGTACAGGGACTGGAAACACCATATATTTT CASSLGTGTGNTIYF
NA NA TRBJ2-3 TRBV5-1 TGCGCCAGCAGCGTGACTGCTTACACAGATACGCAGTATTTT CASSVTAYTDTQYF
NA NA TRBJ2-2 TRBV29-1 TGCAGCGTTAGTGGCAGCTCTTACACCGGGGAGCTGTTTTTT CSVSGSSYTGELFF
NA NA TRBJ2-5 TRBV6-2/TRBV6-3 TGTGCCAGCAGCTCAACAGTCATCCAAGAGACCCAGTACTTC CASSSTVIQETQYF
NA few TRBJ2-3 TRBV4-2 TGTGCCAGCAGCCAAGAAGTCGGGGGACCAGATACGCAGTATTTT CASSQEVGGPDTQYF
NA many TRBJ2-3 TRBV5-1 TGCGCCAGCAGCGGCACAGGGTCCACAGATACGCAGTATTTT CASSGTGSTDTQYF
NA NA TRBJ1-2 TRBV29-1 TGCAGCGTTGCAGGCATAGGCGGCTACACCTTC CSVAGIGGYTF
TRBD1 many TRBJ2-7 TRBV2 TGTGCCAGCAGAGATAGCCCGGGACAGGGGAATCCCTACGAGCAGTACTTC CASRDSPGQGNPYEQYF
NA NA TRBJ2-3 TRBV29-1 TGCAGCGCTCGGTGGGATACGCAGTATTTT CSARWDTQYF
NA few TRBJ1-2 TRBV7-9 TGTGCCAGCAGCTTAGCCCGAAGCCAGTTCCTCTATGGCTACACCTTC CASSLARSQFLYGYTF
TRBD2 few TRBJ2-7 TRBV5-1 TGCGCCAGCAGCTTGGCAGCGGGGGCCTACGAGCAGTACTTC CASSLAAGAYEQYF
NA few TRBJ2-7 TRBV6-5 TGTGCCGTAGCGGTTTCGTCAGTTACCTCAGGTAGTGGCGAGCAGTACTTC CAVAVSSVTSGSGEQYF
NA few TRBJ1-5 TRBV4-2 TGTGCCAGCAGCCAAGATTGGGGAGGGGTGAGGCAGCCCCAGCATTTT CASSQDWGGVRQPQHF
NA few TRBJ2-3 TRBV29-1 TGCAGCGTTGGAGTGAGACCCTCAAAGGGAGATACGCAGTATTTT CSVGVRPSKGDTQYF
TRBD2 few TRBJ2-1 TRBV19 TGTGCCAGCCGACTAGCGGGAGGGTTGGATGAGCAGTTCTTC CASRLAGGLDEQFF
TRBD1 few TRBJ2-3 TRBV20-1 TGCAGTGCTAGATCGGACAGGGGGCACACAGATACGCAGTATTTT CSARSDRGHTDTQYF
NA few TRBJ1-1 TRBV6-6 TGTGCCAGCAGTACCGACAGTGAAGCTTTCTTT CASSTDSEAFF
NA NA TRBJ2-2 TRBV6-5 TGTGCCAGCAGCCTCCCGTCCTCCACCGGGGAGCTGTTTTTT CASSLPSSTGELFF
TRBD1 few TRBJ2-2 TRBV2 TGTGCCAGCATTCCTAACAGGGGGCCCACCGGGGAGCTGTTTTTT CASIPNRGPTGELFF
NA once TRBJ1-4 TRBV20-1 TGCAGTGCCACCGGGACACTTAATGAAAAACTGTTTTTT CSATGTLNEKLFF
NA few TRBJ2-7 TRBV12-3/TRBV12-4 TGTGCCAGCAGTTTTGCCAGGGACGAGCAGTACTTC CASSFARDEQYF
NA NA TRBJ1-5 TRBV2 TGTGCCAGCAGTGTGGAAATGCATAGCAATCAGCCCCAGCATTTT CASSVEMHSNQPQHF
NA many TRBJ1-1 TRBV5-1 TGCGCCAGCAGCTCGGGCCTCACTGGCACTGAAGCTTTCTTT CASSSGLTGTEAFF
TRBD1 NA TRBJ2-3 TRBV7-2 TGTGCCAGCAGCTGGGGACAGGGGGACACAGATACGCAGTATTTT CASSWGQGDTDTQYF
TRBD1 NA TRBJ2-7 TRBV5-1 TGCGCCAGCAGCTTGTCGTACAGGGGGCTCTACGAGCAGTACTTC CASSLSYRGLYEQYF
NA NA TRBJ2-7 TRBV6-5 TGTGCCAGCAGCTCCGACGGGGCAAGGTCCTACGAGCAGTACTTC CASSSDGARSYEQYF
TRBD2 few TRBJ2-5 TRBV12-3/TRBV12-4 TGTGCCAGCAGTTTAGGAGCGGGAGTGGCAGAGACCCAGTACTTC CASSLGAGVAETQYF
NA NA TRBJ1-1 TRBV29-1 TGCAGCGTTAATAGACAGCTGAACACTGAAGCTTTCTTT CSVNRQLNTEAFF
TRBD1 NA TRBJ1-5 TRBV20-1 TGCAGTGCTAGAGATATGAGGACAGGGAGCAATCAGCCCCAGCATTTT CSARDMRTGSNQPQHF
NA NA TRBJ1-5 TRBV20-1 TGCAGTGCTCAGAGGTCGGGGGCTAGCAATCAGCCCCAGCATTTT CSAQRSGASNQPQHF
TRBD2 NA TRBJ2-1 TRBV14 TGTGCCAGCAGCCAAGATCGAGGACTAGCGGGAGGTCTCTACAATGAGCAGTTCTTC CASSQDRGLAGGLYNEQFF
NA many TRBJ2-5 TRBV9 TGTGCCAGCAGCGTGGGAGTGGGGGGCTCAAGCCAAGAGACCCAGTACTTC CASSVGVGGSSQETQYF
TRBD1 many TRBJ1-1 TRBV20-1 TGCAGTGCTAGAGCCCGGGACAGGGGATGGAGCACTGAAGCTTTCTTT CSARARDRGWSTEAFF
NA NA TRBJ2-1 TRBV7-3 TGTGCCAGCAGCTTAAGTGGCCCCCGCTCCTACAATGAGCAGTTCTTC CASSLSGPRSYNEQFF
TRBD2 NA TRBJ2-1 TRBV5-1 TGCGCCAGCAGCGCACTCACTAGCGGGGGGGCCCGTGAGCAGTTCTTC CASSALTSGGAREQFF
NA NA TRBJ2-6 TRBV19 TGTGCCAGTAGTAACCACCTCTCTGGGGCCAACGTCCTGACTTTC CASSNHLSGANVLTF
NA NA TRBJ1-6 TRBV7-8 TGTGCCAGCAGCTTAGCGCGCCCGGGTCTGAATTCACCCCTCCACTTT CASSLARPGLNSPLHF
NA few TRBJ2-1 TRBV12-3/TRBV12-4 TGTGCCAGCAGTCTCCAAGGAATCGAGCAGTTCTTC CASSLQGIEQFF
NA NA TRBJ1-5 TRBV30 TGTGCCTGGAGTGTCGGGACGGACAATCAGCCCCAGCATTTT CAWSVGTDNQPQHF
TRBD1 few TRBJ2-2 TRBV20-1 TGCAGTGCTAGAAAGAGACAGGGGAAATTTGAGCGTCGCACCGGGGAGCTGTTTTTT CSARKRQGKFERRTGELFF
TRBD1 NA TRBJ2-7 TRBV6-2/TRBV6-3 TGTGCCAGCAGCCCCCCGGGACAGGGATACTACGAGCAGTACTTC CASSPPGQGYYEQYF
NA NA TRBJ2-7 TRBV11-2 TGTGCCAGCAGCTTAGCGGACGGACCTTACGAGCAGTACTTC CASSLADGPYEQYF
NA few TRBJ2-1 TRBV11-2 TGTGCCAGCAGCTTAGAGGCCGGGAGAAAGGAGCAGTTCTTC CASSLEAGRKEQFF
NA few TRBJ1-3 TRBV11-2 TGTGCCAGCAGCCCAGGGGTCCGGAACACCATATATTTT CASSPGVRNTIYF
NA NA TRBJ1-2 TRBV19 TGTGCCAGTAGTATAGGTGGGCGTAGGAGTGGCTACACCTTC CASSIGGRRSGYTF
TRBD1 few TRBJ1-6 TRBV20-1 TGCAGTGCTGATCCGGGACAGGGATCCTATAATTCACCCCTCCACTTT CSADPGQGSYNSPLHF
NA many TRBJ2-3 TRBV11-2 TGTGCCAGCCTACCCCGCGTGGACAGCACAGATACGCAGTATTTT CASLPRVDSTDTQYF
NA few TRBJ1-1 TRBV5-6 TGTGCCAGCAGTTGGGGACGGCAGAACACTGAAGCTTTCTTT CASSWGRQNTEAFF
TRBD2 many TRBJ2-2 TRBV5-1 TGCGCCAGCAGCTTGGGACTAGCGGGAAACACCGGGGAGCTGTTTTTT CASSLGLAGNTGELFF
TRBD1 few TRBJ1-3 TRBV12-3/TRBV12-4 TGTGCCAGCAGTATCGGGACAGGGAACACCATATATTTT CASSIGTGNTIYF
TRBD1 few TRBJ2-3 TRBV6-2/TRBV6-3 TGTGCCAGCAGTTACTCGATCCGGACAGGGGGCCGCACAGATACGCAGTATTTT CASSYSIRTGGRTDTQYF